This T cell receptor (beta chain) was profiled in a study of shared clonotypes between healthy human individuals. As concerns this clone: The sample has other DNA sequences that encode this CDR3 too.

Assay used: immunoSEQ multiplex PCR; TCRdb lists only in-frame clones, some missing. The sample has roughly 220,000 clones, over 60% seen once; the top ten hold over 8.5%. Per the germline V gene, CDR1 is KGHSH and CDR2 is LQKENI. The CDR3 totals 12 residues. Deletions cut 3 bases from V and 0 bases from J, with 1 base between. The TCR was taken from a man younger than 40 in good health. Material: memory CD4+ T cells sorted from blood. Subset defined: CD45RA-negative fraction. The chain joins TRBV18 to TRBJ2-3, with no clear D. The CDR3 loop is CASSPSTDTQYF. For the CDR3, the DNA is TGTGCCAGCTCACCGAGCACAGATACGCAGTATTTT. The whole variable domain, remainder taken from reference TRBV18 and TRBJ2-3, is NAGVMQNPRHLVRRRGQEARLRCSPMKGHSHVYWYRQLPEEGLKFMVYLQKENIIDESGMPKERFSAEFPKEGPSILRIQQVVRGDSAAYFCASSPSTDTQYFGPGTRLTVL.